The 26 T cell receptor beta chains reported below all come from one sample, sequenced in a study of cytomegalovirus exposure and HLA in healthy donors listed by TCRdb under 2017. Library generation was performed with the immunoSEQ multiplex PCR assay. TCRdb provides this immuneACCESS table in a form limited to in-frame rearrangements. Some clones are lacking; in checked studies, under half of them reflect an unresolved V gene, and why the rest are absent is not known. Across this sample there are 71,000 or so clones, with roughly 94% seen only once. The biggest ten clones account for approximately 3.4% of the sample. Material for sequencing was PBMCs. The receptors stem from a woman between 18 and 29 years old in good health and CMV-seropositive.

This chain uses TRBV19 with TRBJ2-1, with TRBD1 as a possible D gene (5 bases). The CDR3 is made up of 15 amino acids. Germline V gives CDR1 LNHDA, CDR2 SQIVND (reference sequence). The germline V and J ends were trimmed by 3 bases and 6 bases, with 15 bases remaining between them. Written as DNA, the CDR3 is TGTGCCAGTAGTATTAGGGGTTGGCCCCCCAATGAGCAGTTCTTC. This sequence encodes CASSIRGWPPNEQFF.

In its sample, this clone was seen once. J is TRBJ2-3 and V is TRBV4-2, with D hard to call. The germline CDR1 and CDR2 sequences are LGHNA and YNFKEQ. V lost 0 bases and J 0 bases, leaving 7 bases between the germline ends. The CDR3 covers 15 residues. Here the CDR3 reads CASSQEFRSTDTQYF. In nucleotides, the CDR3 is TGTGCCAGCAGCCAAGAATTTCGTAGCACAGATACGCAGTATTTT.

The CDR3 coding sequence is TGTGCCAGCAGCACCCCGGCGGGCGAGCAGTACTTC. Residues: CASSTPAGEQYF. V is TRBV7-9 and J is TRBJ2-7; perhaps TRBD2 as D (5 bases). The germline CDR1 and CDR2 sequences are SEHNR and FQNEAQ (reference sequence). The V and J ends lost 5 bases and 6 bases respectively, with 11 bases between them. There are 12 residues in the CDR3.

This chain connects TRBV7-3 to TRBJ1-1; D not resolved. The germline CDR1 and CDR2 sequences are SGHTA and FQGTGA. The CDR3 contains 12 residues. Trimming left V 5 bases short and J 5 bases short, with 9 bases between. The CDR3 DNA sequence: TGTGCCAGCAGCCCAGGAGGGACTGAAGCTTTCTTT. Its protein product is CASSPGGTEAFF.

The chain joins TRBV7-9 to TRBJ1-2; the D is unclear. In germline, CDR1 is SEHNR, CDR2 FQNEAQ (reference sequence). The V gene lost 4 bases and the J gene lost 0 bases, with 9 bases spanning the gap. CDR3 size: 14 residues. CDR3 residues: CASSWAATNYGYTF. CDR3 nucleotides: TGTGCCAGCAGCTGGGCAGCTACTAACTATGGCTACACCTTC.

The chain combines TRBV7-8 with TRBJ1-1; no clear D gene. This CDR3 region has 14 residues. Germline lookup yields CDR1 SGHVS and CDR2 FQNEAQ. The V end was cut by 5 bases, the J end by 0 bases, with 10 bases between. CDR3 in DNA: TGTGCCAGCAGCGCGAGGGCCATGAACACTGAAGCTTTCTTT. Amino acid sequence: CASSARAMNTEAFF.

The CDR3 region has the DNA TGTGCCAGCAGTTTACTATCAAGAACTGAAGCTTTCTTT. Its protein product is CASSLLSRTEAFF. The chain has TRBV28 and TRBJ1-1; D remains unclear. CDR3 length: 13 amino acids. Trimming left V 2 bases short and J 5 bases short, with 9 bases between. The germline gives CDR1 MDHEN, CDR2 SYDVKM.

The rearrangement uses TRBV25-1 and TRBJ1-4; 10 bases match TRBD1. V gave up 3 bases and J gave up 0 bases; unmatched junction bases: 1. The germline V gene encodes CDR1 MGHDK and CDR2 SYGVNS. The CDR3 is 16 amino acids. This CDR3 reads CASSETGGTTNEKLFF. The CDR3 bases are TGTGCCAGCAGTGAGACAGGGGGCACAACTAATGAAAAACTGTTTTTT.

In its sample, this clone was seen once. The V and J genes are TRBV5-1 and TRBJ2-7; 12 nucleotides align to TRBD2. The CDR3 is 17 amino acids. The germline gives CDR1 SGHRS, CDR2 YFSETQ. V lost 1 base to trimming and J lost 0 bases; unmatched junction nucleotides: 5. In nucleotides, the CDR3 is TGCGCCAGCAGCTTGCTAGCGGGAGGGACCAACTCCTACGAGCAGTACTTC. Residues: CASSLLAGGTNSYEQYF.

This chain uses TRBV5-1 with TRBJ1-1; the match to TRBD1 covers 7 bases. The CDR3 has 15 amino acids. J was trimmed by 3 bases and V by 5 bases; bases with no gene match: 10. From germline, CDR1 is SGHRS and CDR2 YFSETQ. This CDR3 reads CASRSGTARDTEAFF. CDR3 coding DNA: TGCGCCAGCAGGTCCGGGACAGCTCGGGACACTGAAGCTTTCTTT.

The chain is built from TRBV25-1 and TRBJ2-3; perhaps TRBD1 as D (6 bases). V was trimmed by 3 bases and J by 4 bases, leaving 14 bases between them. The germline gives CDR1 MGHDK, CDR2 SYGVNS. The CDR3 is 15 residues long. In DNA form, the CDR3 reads TGTGCCAGCAGTGATCGCAGGGGAAGGTCAGATACGCAGTATTTT. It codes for CASSDRRGRSDTQYF. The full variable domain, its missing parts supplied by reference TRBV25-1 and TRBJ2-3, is EADIYQTPRYLVIGTGKKITLECSQTMGHDKMYWYQQDPGMELHLIHYSYGVNSTEKGDLSSESTVSRIRTEHFPLTLESARPSHTSQYLCASSDRRGRSDTQYFGPGTRLTVL.

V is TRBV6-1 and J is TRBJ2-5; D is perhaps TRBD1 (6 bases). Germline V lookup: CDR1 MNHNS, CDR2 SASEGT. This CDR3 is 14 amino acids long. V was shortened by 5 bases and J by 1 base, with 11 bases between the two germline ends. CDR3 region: CASSKDSPQETQYF. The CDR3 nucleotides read TGTGCCAGCAGTAAGGACAGTCCCCAAGAGACCCAGTACTTC.

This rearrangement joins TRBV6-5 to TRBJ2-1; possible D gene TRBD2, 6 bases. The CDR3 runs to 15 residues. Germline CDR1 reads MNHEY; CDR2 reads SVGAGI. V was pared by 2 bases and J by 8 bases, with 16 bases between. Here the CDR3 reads CASSYLAGLFHEQFF. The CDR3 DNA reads TGTGCCAGCAGTTACCTTGCGGGGTTATTCCATGAGCAGTTCTTC.

In DNA form, the CDR3 reads TGTGCCAGCAGCTTTTATAGTGGAGGGTGGGATACGCAGTATTTT. Protein product: CASSFYSGGWDTQYF. The V gene is TRBV5-8, the J gene TRBJ2-3; D is perhaps TRBD2 (6 bases). V gave up 2 bases and J gave up 6 bases, with 16 bases separating them. Germline V gene lookup returns CDR1 SGHTS and CDR2 YDEGEE. This CDR3 has 15 amino acids. The full variable domain, its missing parts supplied by reference TRBV5-8 and TRBJ2-3, is EAGVTQSPTHLIKTRGQQATLRCSPISGHTSVYWYQQALGLGLQFLLWYDEGEERNRGNFPPRFSGRQFPNYSSELNVNALELEDSALYLCASSFYSGGWDTQYFGPGTRLTVL.

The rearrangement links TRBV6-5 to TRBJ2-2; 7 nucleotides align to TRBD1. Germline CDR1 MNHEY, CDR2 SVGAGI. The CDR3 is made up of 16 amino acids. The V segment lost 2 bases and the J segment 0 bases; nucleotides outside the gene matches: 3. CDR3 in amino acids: CASSYGQGANTGELFF. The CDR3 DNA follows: TGTGCCAGCAGTTACGGGCAGGGGGCGAACACCGGGGAGCTGTTTTTT.

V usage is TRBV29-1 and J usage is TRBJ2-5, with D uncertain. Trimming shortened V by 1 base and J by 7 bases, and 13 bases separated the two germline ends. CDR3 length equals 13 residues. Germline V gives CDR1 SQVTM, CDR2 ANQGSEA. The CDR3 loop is CSVEVDSVGTQYF. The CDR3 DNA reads TGCAGCGTTGAAGTCGACTCCGTAGGGACCCAGTACTTC.

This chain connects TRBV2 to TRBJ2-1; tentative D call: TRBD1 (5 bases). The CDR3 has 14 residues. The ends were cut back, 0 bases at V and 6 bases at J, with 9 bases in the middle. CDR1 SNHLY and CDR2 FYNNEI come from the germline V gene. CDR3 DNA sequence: TGTGCCAGCAGTGAAGCGGGGCCCCCCAATGAGCAGTTCTTC. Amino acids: CASSEAGPPNEQFF.

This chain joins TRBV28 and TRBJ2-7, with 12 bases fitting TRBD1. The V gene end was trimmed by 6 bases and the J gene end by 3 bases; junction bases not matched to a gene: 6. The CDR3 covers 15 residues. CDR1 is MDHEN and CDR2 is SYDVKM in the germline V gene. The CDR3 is CASRRGQGAIYEQYF. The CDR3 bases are TGTGCCAGCAGGCGGGGACAGGGGGCTATCTACGAGCAGTACTTC.

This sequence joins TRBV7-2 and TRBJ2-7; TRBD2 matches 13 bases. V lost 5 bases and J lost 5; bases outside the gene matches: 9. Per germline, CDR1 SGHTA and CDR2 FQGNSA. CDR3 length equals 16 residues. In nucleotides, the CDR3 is TGTGCCAGCAGCCTTACGCGACTAGCGGGAGGAGACGAGCAGTACTTC. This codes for CASSLTRLAGGDEQYF.

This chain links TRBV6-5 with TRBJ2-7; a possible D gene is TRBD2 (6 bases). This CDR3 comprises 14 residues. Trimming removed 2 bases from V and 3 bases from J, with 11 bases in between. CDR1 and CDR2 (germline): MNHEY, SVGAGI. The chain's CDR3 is CASSYTHSGYEQYF. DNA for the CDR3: TGTGCCAGCAGTTACACTCATAGCGGCTACGAGCAGTACTTC.

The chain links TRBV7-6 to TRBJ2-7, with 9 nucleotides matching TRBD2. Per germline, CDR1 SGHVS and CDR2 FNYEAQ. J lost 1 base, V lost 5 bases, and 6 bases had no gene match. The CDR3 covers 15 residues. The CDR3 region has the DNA TGTGCCAGCAGCCTGGTAGCGGGGGAGTCCTACGAGCAGTACTTC. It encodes CASSLVAGESYEQYF.

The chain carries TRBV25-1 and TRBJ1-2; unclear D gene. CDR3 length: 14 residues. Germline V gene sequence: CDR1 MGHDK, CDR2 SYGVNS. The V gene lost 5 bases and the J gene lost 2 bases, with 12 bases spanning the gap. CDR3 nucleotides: TGTGCCAGCAGTTCCGAGGTGTTAAACTATGGCTACACCTTC. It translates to CASSSEVLNYGYTF.

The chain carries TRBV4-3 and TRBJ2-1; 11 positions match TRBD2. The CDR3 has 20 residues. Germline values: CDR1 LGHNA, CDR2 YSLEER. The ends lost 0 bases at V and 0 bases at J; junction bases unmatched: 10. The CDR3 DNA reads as TGCGCCAGCAGCCAAGAGTTCTGGCCTAGCGGGGGGAGCTCCTACAATGAGCAGTTCTTC. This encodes CASSQEFWPSGGSSYNEQFF.

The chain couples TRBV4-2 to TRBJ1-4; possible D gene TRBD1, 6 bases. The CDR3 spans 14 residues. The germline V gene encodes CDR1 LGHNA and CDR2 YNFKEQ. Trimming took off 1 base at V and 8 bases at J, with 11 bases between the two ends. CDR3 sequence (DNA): TGTGCCAGCAGCCAAGGCGATGGGGGCGAAAAACTGTTTTTT. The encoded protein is CASSQGDGGEKLFF.

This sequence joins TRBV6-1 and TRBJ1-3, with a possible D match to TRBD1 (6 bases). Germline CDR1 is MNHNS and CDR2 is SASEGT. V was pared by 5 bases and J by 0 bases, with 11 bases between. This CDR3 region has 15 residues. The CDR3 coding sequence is TGTGCCAGCAGTTTCGACAGGAGCTCTGGAAACACCATATATTTT. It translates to CASSFDRSSGNTIYF.

The CDR3 DNA reads as TGCGCCAGCAGCCAAGTAGGGCGGGGGGGCCTCGTTGGTGAGCAGTTCTTC. Translating it yields CASSQVGRGGLVGEQFF. The chain uses TRBV4-3 and TRBJ2-1; 9 nucleotides line up with TRBD2. The length of the CDR3 is 17 residues. V dropped 1 base and J dropped 9; count of bases not matched to a gene: 13. Germline V gene data show CDR1 as LGHNA and CDR2 as YSLEER.